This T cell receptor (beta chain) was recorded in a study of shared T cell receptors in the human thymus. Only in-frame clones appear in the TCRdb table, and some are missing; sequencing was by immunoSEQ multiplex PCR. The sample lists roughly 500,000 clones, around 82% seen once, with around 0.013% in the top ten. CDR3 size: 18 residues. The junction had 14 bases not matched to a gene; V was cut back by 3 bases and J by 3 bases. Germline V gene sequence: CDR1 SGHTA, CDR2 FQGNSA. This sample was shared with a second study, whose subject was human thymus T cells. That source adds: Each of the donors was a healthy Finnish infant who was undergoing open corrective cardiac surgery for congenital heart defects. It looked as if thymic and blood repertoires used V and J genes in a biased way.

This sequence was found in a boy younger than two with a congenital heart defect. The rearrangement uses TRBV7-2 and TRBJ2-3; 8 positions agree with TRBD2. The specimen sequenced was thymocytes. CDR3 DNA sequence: TGTGCCAGCAGCTTTAGTGGGGGTAGCGGGATTTATACAGATACGCAGTATTTT. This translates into CASSFSGGSGIYTDTQYF.